The rows below give T cell receptor beta chains drawn from one sample of a study of cytomegalovirus exposure and HLA in healthy donors. Assay: immunoSEQ multiplex PCR; the TCRdb copy retains only in-frame clones and omits some. In the table there are over 150,000 clones, 80% of which are singletons. Sequencing was done on a sample of PBMCs. These receptors all come from a boy aged 5-17 years in good health and CMV-seronegative. CDR3s leave out the opening cysteine and the closing phenylalanine or tryptophan. The D gene is left open where the match is weak.

J gene	V gene	D gene	CDR3 protein
TRBJ2-7	TRBV5-6	TRBD2	ASSVGRGGGSLLIEQY
TRBJ1-2	TRBV29-1	TRBD1	SVEYTHPGGHLSNYGYT
TRBJ2-1	TRBV19	TRBD2	ASSIEGGVGNEQF
TRBJ1-1	TRBV7-8	TRBD1	ASSLDRGRTEAF
TRBJ2-3	TRBV5-4	NA	ASSFPRGRANYSTDTQY
TRBJ1-1	TRBV29-1	TRBD1	SALGQGANTEAF
TRBJ1-1	TRBV2	TRBD1	ASRAGGAGTEAF
TRBJ2-3	TRBV29-1	NA	SVWANTDTQY
TRBJ1-4	TRBV5-1	TRBD1	ASSSSTGMREKLF
TRBJ1-2	TRBV2	NA	ASSLSSGTLRLYGYT
TRBJ1-5	TRBV27	NA	ASSPTGSGFNQPQH
TRBJ2-1	TRBV5-4	TRBD2	ASSKREAPYNEQF
TRBJ1-5	TRBV2	NA	ASSEPGRSNQPQH
TRBJ1-2	TRBV30	NA	AWSPARDYGYT
TRBJ2-7	TRBV9	TRBD1	ASSGDRGPYEQY
TRBJ2-2	TRBV29-1	NA	SVEATVGGELF
TRBJ2-1	TRBV5-6	NA	ASSLGRAGEQF
TRBJ1-5	TRBV18	NA	ASSPTLGVASNQPQH
TRBJ1-1	TRBV5-4	NA	ASSLGFSGSMAF
TRBJ1-4	TRBV7-9	NA	ASSLALNQGTANEKLF
TRBJ2-2	TRBV5-6	NA	ASSLQAVGWSTGELF
TRBJ1-3	TRBV6-1	NA	ASSEWGPSGNTIY
TRBJ2-3	TRBV6-5	TRBD1	ASRRTGGDTQY
TRBJ1-3	TRBV18	NA	ASSPEGSGNTIY
TRBJ2-5	TRBV5-5	TRBD2	ASSLGAGQQETQY
TRBJ2-7	TRBV28	NA	ASISSGRIYEQY
TRBJ1-5	TRBV27	NA	ASSLRGTSNQPQH
TRBJ2-3	TRBV2	NA	ASGRESTDTQY
TRBJ2-1	TRBV5-1	TRBD2	ASSGLSGGKYNEQF
TRBJ1-3	TRBV11-3	NA	ASSVQGAGNTIY
TRBJ2-7	TRBV2	TRBD1	ASSESRGLNEQY
TRBJ1-3	TRBV21-1	NA	ASSSILVAAGNTIY
TRBJ2-3	TRBV4-1	NA	ASSQVWQASTDTQY
TRBJ1-1	TRBV18	NA	ASSPTRGGAIMNTEAF
TRBJ2-3	TRBV4-1	TRBD2	ASSLGGATDTQY
TRBJ1-2	TRBV7-2	NA	ASTPRRLYGYT
TRBJ2-1	TRBV20-1	NA	SANRVDEQF
TRBJ1-2	TRBV30	NA	ASRGRSYGYT
TRBJ2-3	TRBV27	TRBD1	ASSPGTVITDTQY
TRBJ1-2	TRBV5-3	TRBD1	ARSLKQGNGYT
TRBJ1-2	TRBV6-6	NA	ASSLTGNYGYT
TRBJ1-1	TRBV20-1	NA	SATGRTEAF
TRBJ1-6	TRBV6-5	NA	ASSYGGAYNSPLH
TRBJ1-2	TRBV15	TRBD1	ATSKTRAGQDFYGYT
TRBJ2-2	TRBV11-3	NA	ASSLVLLGRDTGELF
TRBJ2-7	TRBV4-2	TRBD2	ASSHSSPAGAYEQY